Listed below are T cell receptor beta chains from one sample, sequenced in a study of cytomegalovirus exposure and HLA in healthy donors. Sequencing used immunoSEQ multiplex PCR; TCRdb keeps in-frame clones, though not all of them. The repertoire consists of approximately 190,000 clones, with approximately 77% occurring once and the leading ten covering roughly 3.6%. The sequenced sample was PBMCs. Receptor source: a man aged 35 to 55 in good health and CMV-seropositive. The conserved cysteine and the conserved F or W are not part of the CDR3 here.

TRBV5-1 | ASSLQVSNTGELF
TRBV11-3 | ASSPSSRSYEQY
TRBV5-1 | ASRSTGSYGYT
TRBV27 | ASSLARTSTDTQY
TRBV9 | ASSVVGTGVGTEAF
TRBV10-3 | AIRTGPEAF
TRBV7-2 | ASSLGGHYTEAF
TRBV6-1 | ASSPGGWGTEAF
TRBV7-3 | ASSSGLAGKADTQY
TRBV6-1 | ASRYSTDTQY
TRBV5-4 | ASSYDPLGYT
TRBV30 | AWSGGGEQY
TRBV18 | ASSPLAGASTDTQY
TRBV14 | ASSAHWASGTSSYNEQF
TRBV7-9 | ASSLIDYGYT
TRBV6-1 | ASSVGTRDYEQY
TRBV5-4 | ASSSPGRGGQETQY
TRBV10-3 | ASRQGVADTQY
TRBV6-4 | ASSATSGEGDEQF
TRBV10-3 | AISAGQGAWTEAF
TRBV6-1 | ASSTGATNEKLF
TRBV10-2 | ASSGLAGGRGEQF
TRBV6-5 | ASSAGLAGLNEQF
TRBV28 | ASSQASLAYEQY